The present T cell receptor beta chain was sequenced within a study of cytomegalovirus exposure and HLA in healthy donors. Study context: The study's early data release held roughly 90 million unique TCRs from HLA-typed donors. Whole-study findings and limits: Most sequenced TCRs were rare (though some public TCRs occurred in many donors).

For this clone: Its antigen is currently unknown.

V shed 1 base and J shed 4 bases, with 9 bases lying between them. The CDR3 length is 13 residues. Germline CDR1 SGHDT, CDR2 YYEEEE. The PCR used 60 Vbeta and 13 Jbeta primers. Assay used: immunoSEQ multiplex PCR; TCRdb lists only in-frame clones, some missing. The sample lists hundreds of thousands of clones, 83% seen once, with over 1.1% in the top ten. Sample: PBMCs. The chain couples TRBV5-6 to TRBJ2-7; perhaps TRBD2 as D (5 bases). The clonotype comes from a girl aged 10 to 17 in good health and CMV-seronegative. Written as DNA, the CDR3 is TGTGCCAGCAGCTTGTTCCGCGGGTACGAGCAGTACTTC. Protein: CASSLFRGYEQYF.